The TCR beta chain described here comes from a study of response to subunit inactivated influenza vaccine. This clonotype was seen ten or more times. The antigen is not known. Whole-study results and caveats: The authors put forward the suggestion that each seasonal influenza vaccination may bring in only a limited number of new T cells.

TCRdb redid the calling of the RT-PCR reads with MiXCR, one entry per CDR3 protein. The sample consists of 450,000 to 600,000 distinct CDR3 sequences, approximately 7.6% of them appearing once. This receptor was taken from a man in his fifties or sixties who received an inactivated influenza vaccine. The sequenced sample was PBMCs from blood, obtained less than 25 months after vaccination.

CDR3 sequence reads: CASTPGYEQYF. CDR3 nucleotide sequence: TGTGCCAGCACCCCAGGCTACGAGCAGTACTTC. The chain links TRBV12-3 or TRBV12-4 to TRBJ2-7; D gene uncertain. The germline V and J ends were trimmed by 7 bases and 3 bases, with 7 bases remaining between them. The CDR3 has 11 amino acids.